The 6 T cell receptor beta chains presented below share a single source sample, sequenced in a study of naive and memory T cell subsets. Two oligonucleotides, mixed equimolar, formed the beta constant-region primer covering TRBC1 and TRBC2. One entry per CDR3 protein, called by TCRdb with MiXCR from the UMI-ligation and nested PCR reads. This table has some 150,000 distinct CDR3 sequences, over 15% appearing once. Sequencing was carried out using naive CD4+ T cells from blood. Receptors were obtained from a human donor in good health.

This clonotype appeared once. This sequence joins TRBV12-3 or TRBV12-4 and TRBJ1-1, with 7 bases aligning to TRBD1. Trimming cost V 4 bases and J 8 bases; bases outside gene matches: 1. This CDR3 contains 11 residues. CDR3 residues: CASSCRGEAFF. The CDR3 DNA follows: TGTGCCAGCAGTTGCAGGGGGGAAGCTTTCTTT.

The chain uses TRBV6-2 or TRBV6-3 and TRBJ2-2; D is perhaps TRBD2 (6 bases). CDR3 length: 15 residues. The V gene's germline CDR1 is MNHEY and CDR2 SVGEGT. V lost 1 base to trimming and J lost 2 bases, with 8 bases between them. The CDR3 here is CASSYLAGNTGELFF. The CDR3 bases are TGTGCCAGCAGTTACTTGGCGGGAAACACCGGGGAGCTGTTTTTT.

The chain is built from TRBV11-2 and TRBJ2-2, with TRBD1 as a possible D gene (5 bases). This CDR3 has 18 residues. CDR1 is SGHAT, CDR2 FQNNGV, per germline. The V gene lost 2 bases and the J gene lost 4 bases, with 20 bases spanning the gap. CDR3 residues: CASSLLQGGWVVTGELFF. Here the CDR3 DNA reads TGTGCCAGCAGCTTATTGCAGGGTGGTTGGGTAGTCACCGGGGAGCTGTTTTTT.

The chain employs TRBV18 and TRBJ2-2, with 10 bases fitting TRBD2. Unmatched junction bases numbered 8, after V lost 3 bases and J lost 4 bases. The germline gives CDR1 KGHSH, CDR2 LQKENI. There are 17 residues in the CDR3. CDR3 DNA sequence: TGTGCCAGCTCACCCATCGGCCCTAGCGGGAGCACCGGGGAGCTGTTTTTT. This encodes CASSPIGPSGSTGELFF. The entire variable domain, with the rest obtained from reference TRBV18 and TRBJ2-2, is as follows: NAGVMQNPRHLVRRRGQEARLRCSPMKGHSHVYWYRQLPEEGLKFMVYLQKENIIDESGMPKERFSAEFPKEGPSILRIQQVVRGDSAAYFCASSPIGPSGSTGELFFGEGSRLTVL.

This clonotype was seen a few times. This chain connects TRBV24-1 to TRBJ2-7; maybe TRBD1 (6 bases). The CDR3 contains 13 residues. V was trimmed by 4 bases and J by 7 bases, leaving 13 bases between them. Germline V CDR1 and CDR2: KGHDR, SFDVKD. The CDR3 is CATSDGQPGEQYF. Written as DNA, the CDR3 is TGTGCCACCAGTGACGGACAGCCGGGAGAGCAGTACTTC.

This clonotype was counted many times. V gene TRBV5-1 combines with J gene TRBJ2-3, with TRBD2 as a possible D gene (5 bases). CDR1 is SGHRS, CDR2 YFSETQ, per germline. The CDR3 has 14 residues. The V gene lost 2 bases and the J gene lost 4 bases, with 11 bases spanning the gap. CDR3 residues: CASSFRGSADTQYF. CDR3 sequence (DNA): TGCGCCAGCAGCTTTCGAGGGAGCGCAGATACGCAGTATTTT.